This is a list of T cell receptor beta chains from one sample in a study of T-cell memory formation after mild COVID-19. TCRdb ran MiXCR on the 5' RACE reads and lists one entry per CDR3 protein. In the table there are about 560,000 distinct CDR3 sequences, 17% of which are singletons. Specimen: PBMCs or a T cell subset sorted from them (not recorded which). All receptors come from an adult woman who had mild COVID-19 (a few samples of this study predate the infection). Cell type and time point are not known. Each CDR3 is given with its conserved first and last residue. The D gene is left open where the match is weak. Some rows have no size entry. The others give once, few or many, or a class for an expanded clone.

size | J | D | V | DNA | CDR3
few | TRBJ2-1 | . | TRBV7-8 | TGTGCCAGCAGCTTTCCTAGTAGGAACAATGAGCAGTTCTTC | CASSFPSRNNEQFF
few | TRBJ2-5 | . | TRBV4-1 | TGCGCCAGCAGCCAAGCTAGAAGCTTTTCATCCGAGACCCAGTACTTC | CASSQARSFSSETQYF
. | TRBJ1-3 | . | TRBV20-1 | TGCAGTGCTATTCCAGCCTCTGGAAACACCATATATTTT | CSAIPASGNTIYF
. | TRBJ1-2 | . | TRBV19 | TGTGCCAGTAGTATAGGACAGCGCGAGGGTGGGGTCGATGGCTACACCTTC | CASSIGQREGGVDGYTF
few | TRBJ2-7 | . | TRBV20-1 | TGCAGTGCTAGAGAGACCCCACGCGAGCAGTACTTC | CSARETPREQYF
. | TRBJ1-2 | . | TRBV7-9 | TGTGCCAGCAGCATAGACCAGGGTGGCTACACCTTC | CASSIDQGGYTF
. | TRBJ2-2 | . | TRBV4-1 | TGCGCCAGCAGCCAAGATCGTTTCGGGGAGCTGTTTTTT | CASSQDRFGELFF
few | TRBJ2-3 | . | TRBV3-1 | TGTGCCAGCAGCCAAGATGGAAGCACAGATACGCAGTATTTT | CASSQDGSTDTQYF
. | TRBJ2-7 | . | TRBV4-2 | TGTGCCAGCAGCCCTCCGGGACAAACGGTCCTAAAGCAGTACTTC | CASSPPGQTVLKQYF
. | TRBJ2-3 | TRBD2 | TRBV12-3/TRBV12-4 | TGTGCCAGCAGTTGGGAACTAGCGGGAGGGCCGAATACGCAGTATTTT | CASSWELAGGPNTQYF
. | TRBJ1-5 | . | TRBV30 | TGTGCCTGGAGTGTAAAACAGAAAAATCAGCCCCAGCATTTT | CAWSVKQKNQPQHF
few | TRBJ2-5 | . | TRBV27 | TGTGCCAGCAGTTTGAGAGGGAAAGGGCAAGAGACCCAGTACTTC | CASSLRGKGQETQYF
few | TRBJ1-1 | . | TRBV4-1 | TGCGCCAGCAGCCAGGTTACTGCGAACACTGAAGCTTTCTTT | CASSQVTANTEAFF
. | TRBJ1-2 | . | TRBV7-8 | TGTGCCAGCAGCCCTACAGCGATTAACTATGGCTACACCTTC | CASSPTAINYGYTF
. | TRBJ1-2 | TRBD1 | TRBV18 | TGTGCCAGCTCACTGACCGTGGGACAGGGAACTTCTTGGGTTGGCTACACCTTC | CASSLTVGQGTSWVGYTF
. | TRBJ1-6 | TRBD1 | TRBV9 | TGTGCCAGCAGCCCCAGATCGGGACAGGGAGCGTCACCCCCCCACTTT | CASSPRSGQGASPPHF
few | TRBJ1-2 | . | TRBV24-1 | TGTGCCACCAGTTCAACCGCCGGGACGGAAGCTAACTATGGCTACACCTTC | CATSSTAGTEANYGYTF
. | TRBJ1-5 | . | TRBV5-1 | TGCGCCAGCACCTCCGGGTCCTATAATCAGCCCCAGCATTTT | CASTSGSYNQPQHF
few | TRBJ2-7 | TRBD2 | TRBV6-2/TRBV6-3 | TGTGCCAGCAGTTACGAACTAGCGGGATCCGTGGGCTCCTACGAGCAGTACTTC | CASSYELAGSVGSYEQYF
. | TRBJ2-7 | . | TRBV5-6 | TGTGCCAGCAGCCCACGACAGAACTACGAGCAGTACTTC | CASSPRQNYEQYF
. | TRBJ2-7 | TRBD1 | TRBV20-1 | TGCAGTGCTAGAGGGGACAGGGGTCCGCAGTACTTC | CSARGDRGPQYF
. | TRBJ2-2 | TRBD2 | TRBV5-4 | TGTGCCAGCAGCTCGAAGCGGGAAGCCCTCACCGGGGAGCTGTTTTTT | CASSSKREALTGELFF
few | TRBJ2-7 | TRBD1 | TRBV4-1 | TGCGCCAGCAGCCTTGGGGACAGGGTCGAGCAGTACTTC | CASSLGDRVEQYF
. | TRBJ2-7 | . | TRBV20-1 | TGCAGTGCTCGGACAGCCTACGAGCAGTACTTC | CSARTAYEQYF
. | TRBJ2-7 | TRBD1 | TRBV7-2 | TGTGCCAGCAGGAATGAGAACTTCCGGGACAGTTCCTACGAGCAGTACTTC | CASRNENFRDSSYEQYF
. | TRBJ1-1 | TRBD1 | TRBV4-1 | TGCGCCAGCAGCCACGAACCGGGACAGGTTATTGGGGGGACTGAAGCTTTCTTT | CASSHEPGQVIGGTEAFF
few | TRBJ1-1 | TRBD1 | TRBV29-1 | TGCAGCTCGATGGAAGGGGGCGGGAGCACTGAAGCTTTCTTT | CSSMEGGGSTEAFF
. | TRBJ2-3 | TRBD2 | TRBV7-2 | TGTGCCAGCAGCTTAGATGAACTAGCGGGAGTTACAGATACGCAGTATTTT | CASSLDELAGVTDTQYF
. | TRBJ1-1 | . | TRBV4-3 | TGCGCCAGCACACAAGATAGGAACACTGAAGCTTTCTTT | CASTQDRNTEAFF
few | TRBJ2-1 | TRBD2 | TRBV27 | TGTGCCAGCAGTTTATCCAGCGGGGGATCCAATGAGCAGTTCTTC | CASSLSSGGSNEQFF
. | TRBJ1-2 | . | TRBV7-2 | TGTGCCAGCAGCCACGGGGAAACCGAATCCTACACCTTC | CASSHGETESYTF
many | TRBJ2-3 | . | TRBV20-1 | TGCAGTGCTCCGACAGAGACTTTCACAGATACGCAGTATTTT | CSAPTETFTDTQYF
. | TRBJ2-1 | TRBD1 | TRBV24-1 | TGTGCCACCAGTAAACCCGGGACAGGGGAAAATGAGCAGTTCTTC | CATSKPGTGENEQFF
once | TRBJ2-6 | . | TRBV4-2 | TGTGCCAGCAGCCAAGAGGGGGCAGGGGACTCTGGGGCCAACGTCCTGACTTTC | CASSQEGAGDSGANVLTF
few | TRBJ1-2 | . | TRBV3-1 | TGTGCCAGCAGCCAAAGGGTAGCAGTCTATGGCTACACCTTC | CASSQRVAVYGYTF
. | TRBJ2-7 | TRBD2 | TRBV12-3/TRBV12-4 | TGTGCCAGCAGTTATTCCGGGACTAGAAACGACGAGCAGTACTTC | CASSYSGTRNDEQYF
few | TRBJ2-1 | . | TRBV7-9 | TGTGCCAGCAGCTTAGTCTGGGACAATGAGCAGTTCTTC | CASSLVWDNEQFF
few | TRBJ2-5 | . | TRBV29-1 | TGCAGCGTTGAGGGCGGGGAGCTTCAAGAGACCCAGTACTTC | CSVEGGELQETQYF
. | TRBJ2-2 | TRBD2 | TRBV10-3 | TGTGCCATCAGTGAATCGATTGATAGCGGGGAATCAAACACCGGGGAGCTGTTTTTT | CAISESIDSGESNTGELFF
few | TRBJ1-3 | . | TRBV7-9 | TGTGCCACCACCCAAGGGGGGGACTCTGGAAACACCATATATTTT | CATTQGGDSGNTIYF
. | TRBJ2-7 | TRBD1 | TRBV7-9 | TGTGCCAGCAGCTTAGTTTGGGGGGGACAGGGCTACGAGCAGTACTTC | CASSLVWGGQGYEQYF
. | TRBJ2-1 | TRBD2 | TRBV2 | TGTGCCAGCAAGACACTAGCGGATTACAATGAGCAGTTCTTC | CASKTLADYNEQFF
few | TRBJ2-1 | TRBD2 | TRBV6-1 | TGTGCCAGCAGTTTTCTACAGACTAGCGGGGGTGACAATGAGCAGTTCTTC | CASSFLQTSGGDNEQFF
few | TRBJ2-3 | . | TRBV14 | TGTGCCAGCAGCCAAGGGATACGCTCAGATACGCAGTATTTT | CASSQGIRSDTQYF
. | TRBJ2-7 | . | TRBV5-6 | TGTGCCAGCAGCAGCAACGACGAATACTACGAGCAGTACTTC | CASSSNDEYYEQYF
. | TRBJ2-7 | . | TRBV18 | TGTGCCAGCTCACCCCCCCTTCGGAGCGGGCAGTACTTC | CASSPPLRSGQYF
. | TRBJ1-5 | . | TRBV18 | TGTGCCAGCTCACCGACTATCAATCAGCCCCAGCATTTT | CASSPTINQPQHF
. | TRBJ2-1 | . | TRBV9 | TGTGCCAGCAGCGCCTGGACCAACTACAATGAGCAGTTCTTC | CASSAWTNYNEQFF
few | TRBJ1-5 | . | TRBV5-1 | TGCGCCAGCAGCCCGGGTGAGGGGAGCAATCAGCCCCAGCATTTT | CASSPGEGSNQPQHF
. | TRBJ1-5 | . | TRBV20-1 | TGCAGTGCTAGACGCACAGGGACCCATCAGCCCCAGCATTTT | CSARRTGTHQPQHF
few | TRBJ2-7 | TRBD2 | TRBV5-5 | TGTGCCAGCAGCTTGGCCATCGGGGGGGCCTCCTACGAGCAGTACTTC | CASSLAIGGASYEQYF
few | TRBJ1-2 | . | TRBV15 | TGTGCCACCAGCAGAGATCTGGGGAGGCATGGCTACACCTTC | CATSRDLGRHGYTF
. | TRBJ1-2 | . | TRBV3-1 | TGTGCCAGCAGCCAAGAAACGGTGGCGGGGGGCGCCTATGGCTACACCTTC | CASSQETVAGGAYGYTF
. | TRBJ1-1 | . | TRBV4-3 | TGCGCCAGCAGCCAAGAGGAGTTCATGAACACTGAAGCTTTCTTT | CASSQEEFMNTEAFF